A selection of T cell receptor beta chains follows, all from one sample in a study of shared clonotypes between healthy human individuals. TCRdb's copy holds only in-frame clones and misses some; the assay was immunoSEQ multiplex PCR. Here the sample spans fewer than 3 million clones, roughly 90% being singletons. The sequenced material came from naive CD4+ T cells from PBMCs. These receptors all stem from a man between 18 and 29 years old in good health. Some clones in this sample may be carry-over from other donors' samples. Both conserved end residues are part of each CDR3. A D gene is named only where the DNA matches it firmly. The listing skips clone size in some rows; elsewhere it reads once, few, many or a size class.

cdr3_nt cdr3_aa j_call d_call v_call clone_size
TGTGCCAGCAGCCAAGATCGGTATGAAAAACTGTTTTTT CASSQDRYEKLFF TRBJ1-4 - TRBV4-2 once
TGTGCCAGCAGCGTAGGGGGACTAGCGGGAGGGAGCACAGATACGCAGTATTTT CASSVGGLAGGSTDTQYF TRBJ2-3 TRBD2 TRBV9 -
TGTGCCAGCAGCTTCTGGGGTCCCGCAACTAATGAAAAACTGTTTTTT CASSFWGPATNEKLFF TRBJ1-4 - TRBV7-9 -
TGCAGCGTTGAAGATCGTGGGGACGAGCAGTACTTC CSVEDRGDEQYF TRBJ2-7 - TRBV29-1 -
TGTGCCAGCTCACCACTCGACAGAGCCTACGAGCAGTACTTC CASSPLDRAYEQYF TRBJ2-7 - TRBV18 -
TGTGCCAGCAGGGCAGGGGTTAGCAATCAGCCCCAGCATTTT CASRAGVSNQPQHF TRBJ1-5 - TRBV28 -
TGTGCCAGTACCCAATCGGGGGGTTCAGGAGAGACCCAGTACTTC CASTQSGGSGETQYF TRBJ2-5 TRBD2 TRBV19 -
TGCGCCAGCAGCCAGTTGGGGGAGCAGTACTTC CASSQLGEQYF TRBJ2-7 - TRBV4-1 -
TGTGCCAGCAACAGAGACGGGACATCGAACACTGAAGCTTTCTTT CASNRDGTSNTEAFF TRBJ1-1 - TRBV2 -
TGCGCCAGCAGTGAGTCGGGGACAGGGGTCCGCGAGCAGTACTTC CASSESGTGVREQYF TRBJ2-7 TRBD1 TRBV10-1 -
TGTGCCAGTAGTATAGATAACGGGGGGAGCTCCTACAATGAGCAGTTCTTC CASSIDNGGSSYNEQFF TRBJ2-1 TRBD2 TRBV19 -
TGTGCCAGCAAAAGTGAGAGCAGGCGATACTCTGGGGCCAACGTCCTGACTTTC CASKSESRRYSGANVLTF TRBJ2-6 - TRBV28 -
TGTGCCAGCAGTGAAGCCTTTCGTCAAGCACAGCATTTT CASSEAFRQAQHF TRBJ1-5 - TRBV6-1 -
TGTGCCAGCAGCTTTCAGCGTCTTGGGACCGAGCAGTACTTC CASSFQRLGTEQYF TRBJ2-7 - TRBV21-1 -
TGTGCCAGCAGCGGAAGTGAAAAACTGTTTTTT CASSGSEKLFF TRBJ1-4 - TRBV14 -
TGTGCCAGCAGTTACTCGAATGGAGATACGCAGTATTTT CASSYSNGDTQYF TRBJ2-3 - TRBV6-5 -
TGTGCCAGCAGCCAAGACCCGGGGTACTATGGCTACACCTTC CASSQDPGYYGYTF TRBJ1-2 - TRBV14 -
TGTGCCAGCAGCTCGGATAGCGGGGGGACCTGGGAGCAGTACTTC CASSSDSGGTWEQYF TRBJ2-7 TRBD2 TRBV5-4 once
TGTGCCAGCAGTTACGCCGGCGAGTCTGGAAACACCATATATTTT CASSYAGESGNTIYF TRBJ1-3 - TRBV6-5 -
TGTGCCAGCAGTTTAACCCAGAACACTGAAGCTTTCTTT CASSLTQNTEAFF TRBJ1-1 - TRBV28 -
TGTGCCAGCAGGGGAGCGGGATTCCCTGGAGAGACCCAGTACTTC CASRGAGFPGETQYF TRBJ2-5 TRBD2 TRBV2 -